This is a list of T cell receptor beta chains from one sample in a study of shared clonotypes between healthy human individuals. The protocol was immunoSEQ multiplex PCR, while the TCRdb copy is restricted to in-frame clones and leaves out a portion. The data contain approximately 980,000 clones, about 80% of them singletons. Source material: memory CD4+ T cells sorted from blood. All receptors come from a man aged 18 to 29 in good health. Both conserved end residues are part of each CDR3. D genes are given only for firm matches. Expanded clones get a size class; other rows say once, few or many, or leave the size out.

TRBJ1-4 | TRBV28 | NA | NA | CASSSPGRISNEKLFF | TGTGCCAGCAGCTCCCCGGGGAGGATCTCAAATGAAAAACTGTTTTTT
TRBJ2-5 | TRBV5-4 | NA | NA | CASSLVLAPETQYF | TGTGCCAGCAGCTTGGTCCTAGCGCCAGAGACCCAGTACTTC
TRBJ1-1 | TRBV15 | NA | NA | CATSRDKHMNTEAFF | TGTGCCACCAGCAGAGATAAGCATATGAACACTGAAGCTTTCTTT
TRBJ2-1 | TRBV10-3 | NA | NA | CAISDRSNEQFF | TGTGCCATCAGTGACAGGTCCAATGAGCAGTTCTTC
TRBJ1-4 | TRBV6-1 | NA | NA | CASSDMGSREKLFF | TGTGCCAGCAGTGATATGGGCTCGAGGGAAAAACTGTTTTTT
TRBJ1-5 | TRBV6-4 | NA | NA | CASSDGRPWGPQHF | TGTGCCAGCAGTGACGGACGGCCTTGGGGGCCCCAGCATTTT
TRBJ2-7 | TRBV14 | NA | NA | CASSPWTGSGYEQYF | TGTGCCAGCAGCCCCTGGACTGGGTCGGGGTACGAGCAGTACTTC
TRBJ1-6 | TRBV6-6 | TRBD1 | NA | CASSSRDSLNNSPLHF | TGTGCCAGCAGTTCCCGGGACAGTCTGAATAATTCACCCCTCCACTTT
TRBJ1-5 | TRBV5-1 | TRBD1 | NA | CASSLGDSSNQPQHF | TGCGCCAGCAGCTTGGGGGACAGTAGCAATCAGCCCCAGCATTTT
TRBJ2-3 | TRBV29-1 | TRBD2 | NA | CSVPGGTSGLYISTDTQYF | TGCAGCGTTCCAGGCGGGACTAGCGGACTGTACATTAGCACAGATACGCAGTATTTT
TRBJ2-1 | TRBV25-1 | NA | NA | CASSEGGMAAEQFF | TGTGCCAGCAGTGAAGGCGGGATGGCCGCTGAGCAGTTCTTC
TRBJ2-1 | TRBV15 | TRBD2 | NA | CATSRDGLADDNEQFF | TGTGCCACCAGCAGAGATGGCCTAGCGGATGACAATGAGCAGTTCTTC
TRBJ1-1 | TRBV5-1 | NA | few | CASSPNPTNTEAFF | TGCGCCAGCAGCCCCAACCCTACGAACACTGAAGCTTTCTTT
TRBJ2-2 | TRBV4-1 | NA | NA | CASSQEPGPNTGELFF | TGCGCCAGCAGCCAAGAGCCAGGGCCAAACACCGGGGAGCTGTTTTTT
TRBJ1-5 | TRBV5-1 | NA | NA | CASSLGPGENQPQHF | TGCGCCAGCAGCTTGGGACCGGGAGAAAATCAGCCCCAGCATTTT
TRBJ2-1 | TRBV4-3 | TRBD2 | NA | CASSQEIGGLGSYNEQFF | TGCGCCAGCAGCCAAGAGATAGGGGGACTAGGATCATACAATGAGCAGTTCTTC
TRBJ1-1 | TRBV28 | NA | NA | CASSLGGAAEAFF | TGTGCCAGCAGTTTAGGGGGGGCGGCCGAAGCTTTCTTT
TRBJ2-7 | TRBV4-1 | NA | NA | CASSQRDGYEQYF | TGCGCCAGCAGCCAACGGGACGGCTACGAGCAGTACTTC
TRBJ2-7 | TRBV7-9 | TRBD2 | NA | CASSFLAGDSEQYF | TGTGCCAGCAGCTTCTTAGCGGGAGATTCCGAGCAGTACTTC
TRBJ1-5 | TRBV7-6 | NA | NA | CASSRGRNQPQHF | TGTGCCAGCAGCCGAGGAAGGAATCAGCCCCAGCATTTT
TRBJ2-7 | TRBV5-4 | NA | NA | CASSLDRRAYEQYF | TGTGCCAGCAGCTTGGATCGCAGGGCCTACGAGCAGTACTTC
TRBJ1-5 | TRBV10-3 | NA | NA | CAISESLGNQPQHF | TGTGCCATCAGTGAGTCGTTGGGGAATCAGCCCCAGCATTTT
TRBJ1-1 | TRBV13 | NA | NA | CASSPTMNTEAFF | TGTGCCAGCAGCCCAACCATGAACACTGAAGCTTTCTTT
TRBJ2-3 | TRBV19 | NA | NA | CASSPSARTDTQYF | TGTGCCAGTAGTCCCTCCGCCCGCACAGATACGCAGTATTTT
TRBJ2-4 | TRBV7-2 | NA | few | CASSPVSQANIQYF | TGTGCCAGCAGCCCCGTCAGTCAGGCAAACATTCAGTACTTC
TRBJ2-5 | TRBV6-1 | NA | NA | CASSREGETQYF | TGTGCCAGCTCGCGTGAGGGAGAGACCCAGTACTTC
TRBJ2-4 | TRBV4-3 | NA | few | CASSQTMTGSKNIQYF | TGCGCCAGCAGCCAAACCATGACGGGCTCCAAAAACATTCAGTACTTC
TRBJ2-7 | TRBV28 | TRBD2 | NA | CASSSSGLAGGFYEQYF | TGTGCCAGCAGTTCCTCTGGACTAGCGGGGGGTTTCTACGAGCAGTACTTC
TRBJ1-5 | TRBV10-2 | TRBD1 | NA | CASRLDRVQPQHF | TGCGCCAGCAGACTTGACAGGGTTCAGCCCCAGCATTTT
TRBJ2-5 | TRBV10-3 | TRBD1 | NA | CAISVSRPQGETQYF | TGTGCCATCAGTGTATCGAGACCACAGGGGGAGACCCAGTACTTC
TRBJ2-3 | TRBV9 | TRBD2 | NA | CASSVMSGSSSTDTQYF | TGTGCCAGCAGCGTAATGAGCGGGAGCTCTAGCACAGATACGCAGTATTTT
TRBJ2-1 | TRBV4-1 | NA | few | CASSQDSYRDPFF | TGCGCCAGCAGCCAAGATTCTTATCGCGATCCGTTCTTC
TRBJ1-2 | TRBV6-5 | TRBD1 | NA | CASSQTGSVGYTF | TGTGCCAGCAGCCAGACAGGGTCCGTTGGCTACACCTTC
TRBJ1-1 | TRBV2 | NA | few | CASSVIAGFDTEAFF | TGTGCCAGCAGTGTAATCGCAGGGTTCGACACTGAAGCTTTCTTT
TRBJ2-1 | TRBV5-6 | NA | NA | CASSRKWREQFF | TGTGCCAGCAGCCGGAAATGGCGCGAGCAGTTCTTC
TRBJ2-2 | TRBV19 | NA | NA | CASSIAGYGTGELFF | TGTGCCAGTAGTATAGCGGGGTATGGGACCGGGGAGCTGTTTTTT
TRBJ2-7 | TRBV7-8 | NA | NA | CASSPPGSAFGYEQYF | TGTGCCAGCAGCCCGCCAGGGAGTGCCTTCGGGTACGAGCAGTACTTC
TRBJ1-4 | TRBV5-1 | NA | NA | CASSLAGGSKEKLFF | TGCGCCAGCAGCTTGGCCGGGGGTTCAAAAGAAAAACTGTTTTTT
TRBJ2-7 | TRBV11-2 | TRBD2 | NA | CASSLDLSGGTYEQYF | TGTGCCAGCAGCTTAGATCTCAGCGGGGGGACCTACGAGCAGTACTTC
TRBJ2-1 | TRBV6-1 | NA | once | CASSGPVAVLSYNEQFF | TGTGCCAGCAGTGGACCGGTAGCGGTACTCTCCTACAATGAGCAGTTCTTC
TRBJ2-3 | TRBV9 | TRBD2 | NA | CASSPNRGAGVVRADTQYF | TGTGCCAGCAGCCCAAATCGCGGAGCGGGAGTGGTTCGGGCAGATACGCAGTATTTT
TRBJ2-3 | TRBV7-2 | NA | NA | CASSLVGRADTQYF | TGTGCCAGCAGCTTAGTCGGCAGAGCGGATACGCAGTATTTT